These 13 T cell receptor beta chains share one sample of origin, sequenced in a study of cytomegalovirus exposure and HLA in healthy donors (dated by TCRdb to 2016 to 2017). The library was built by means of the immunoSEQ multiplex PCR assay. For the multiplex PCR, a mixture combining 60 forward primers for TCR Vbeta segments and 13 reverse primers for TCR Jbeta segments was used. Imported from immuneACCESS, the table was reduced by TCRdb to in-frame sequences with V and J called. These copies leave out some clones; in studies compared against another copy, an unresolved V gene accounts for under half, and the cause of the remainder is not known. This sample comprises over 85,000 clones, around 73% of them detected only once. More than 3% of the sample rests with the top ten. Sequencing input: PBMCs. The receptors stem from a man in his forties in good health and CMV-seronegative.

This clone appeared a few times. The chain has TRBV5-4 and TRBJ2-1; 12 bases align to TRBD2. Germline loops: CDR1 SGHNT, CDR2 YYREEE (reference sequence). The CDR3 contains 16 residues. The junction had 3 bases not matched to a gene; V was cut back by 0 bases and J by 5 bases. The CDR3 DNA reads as TGTGCCAGCAGCTTGGCTAGCGGGGGGGCCCACAATGAGCAGTTCTTC. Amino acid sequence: CASSLASGGAHNEQFF.

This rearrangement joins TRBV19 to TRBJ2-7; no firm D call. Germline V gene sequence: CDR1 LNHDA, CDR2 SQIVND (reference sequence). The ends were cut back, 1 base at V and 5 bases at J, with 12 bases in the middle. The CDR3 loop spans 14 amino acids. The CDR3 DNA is TGTGCCAGTAGTATAGGAACAGATGAAGACGAGCAGTACTTC. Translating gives CASSIGTDEDEQYF.

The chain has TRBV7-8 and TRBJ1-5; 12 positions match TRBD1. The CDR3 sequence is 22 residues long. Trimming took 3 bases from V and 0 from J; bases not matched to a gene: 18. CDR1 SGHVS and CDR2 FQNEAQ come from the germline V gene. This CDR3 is CASSLIHSSGTGGRNSNQPQHF. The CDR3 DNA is TGTGCCAGCAGCTTGATTCATTCCTCCGGGACAGGGGGCCGAAATAGCAATCAGCCCCAGCATTTT.

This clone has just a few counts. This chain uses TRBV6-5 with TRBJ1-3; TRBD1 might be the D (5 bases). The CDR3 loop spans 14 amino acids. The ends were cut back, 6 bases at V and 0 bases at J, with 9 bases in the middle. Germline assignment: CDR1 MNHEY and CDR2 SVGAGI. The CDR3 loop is CASRETVSGNTIYF. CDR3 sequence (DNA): TGTGCCAGCAGAGAGACAGTCTCTGGAAACACCATATATTTT.

CDR3 bases: TGCGCCAGCAGCTCGGGGACAGCAACTAATGAAAAACTGTTTTTT. Translated, it gives CASSSGTATNEKLFF. This chain joins TRBV5-1 and TRBJ1-4, with TRBD1 matching over 7 bases. After removal of 3 bases from V and 0 bases from J, the junction contained 2 bases not matched to a gene. Germline CDR1 reads SGHRS; CDR2 reads YFSETQ. The CDR3 runs 15 residues. Together with reference TRBV5-1 and TRBJ1-4, the CDR3 gives the full variable domain: KAGVTQTPRYLIKTRGQQVTLSCSPISGHRSVSWYQQTPGQGLQFLFEYFSETQRNKGNFPGRFSGRQFSNSRSEMNVSTLELGDSALYLCASSSGTATNEKLFFGSGTQLSVL.

Here the CDR3 reads CASSESGGFTDTQYF. CDR3 DNA: TGTGCCAGCAGTGAAAGCGGGGGCTTCACAGATACGCAGTATTTT. The chain combines TRBV2 with TRBJ2-3, with TRBD2 matching 8 bases. The V segment lost 2 bases and the J segment 2 bases; nucleotides outside the gene matches: 3. Germline V lookup: CDR1 SNHLY, CDR2 FYNNEI. The CDR3 is 15 amino acids. The complete variable domain, with remaining parts taken from reference TRBV2 and TRBJ2-3, reads EPEVTQTPSHQVTQMGQEVILRCVPISNHLYFYWYRQILGQKVEFLVSFYNNEISEKSEIFDDQFSVERPDGSNFTLKIRSTKLEDSAMYFCASSESGGFTDTQYFGPGTRLTVL.

The CDR3 protein is CASSSTGGAYEQYF. The CDR3 coding sequence is TGTGCCAGCAGTTCAACAGGGGGAGCCTACGAGCAGTACTTC. This chain joins TRBV27 and TRBJ2-7, with 8 bases lining up with TRBD1. This CDR3 is 14 amino acids long. V was clipped by 4 bases and J by 2 bases; unmatched bases: 4. Looked up from germline, CDR1 is MNHEY and CDR2 is SMNVEV (reference sequence).

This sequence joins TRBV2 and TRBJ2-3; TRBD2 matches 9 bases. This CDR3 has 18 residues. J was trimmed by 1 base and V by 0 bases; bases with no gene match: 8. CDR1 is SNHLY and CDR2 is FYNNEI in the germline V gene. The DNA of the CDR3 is TGTGCCAGCAGTGAAGCTTTGCGGGGGGGAGTAGGCACAGATACGCAGTATTTT. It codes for CASSEALRGGVGTDTQYF.

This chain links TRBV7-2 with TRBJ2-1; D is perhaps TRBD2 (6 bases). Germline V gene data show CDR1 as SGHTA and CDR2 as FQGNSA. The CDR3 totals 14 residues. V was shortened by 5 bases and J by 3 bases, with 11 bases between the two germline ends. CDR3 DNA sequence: TGTGCCAGCAGCCAAGGGACTGTCTACAATGAGCAGTTCTTC. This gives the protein CASSQGTVYNEQFF.

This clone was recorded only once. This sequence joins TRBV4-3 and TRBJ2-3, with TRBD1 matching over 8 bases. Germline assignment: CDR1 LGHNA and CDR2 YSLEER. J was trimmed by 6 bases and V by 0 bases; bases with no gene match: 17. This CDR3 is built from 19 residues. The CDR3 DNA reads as TGCGCCAGCAGCCAAGATTTCGGAGGGACAGGTTCTATCAGGGATACGCAGTATTTT. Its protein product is CASSQDFGGTGSIRDTQYF.

CDR3 sequence: CASSNRRQEVRAYEQYF. DNA of the CDR3: TGTGCCAGCAGCAACCGCCGACAGGAGGTAAGGGCCTACGAGCAGTACTTC. The chain combines TRBV5-4 with TRBJ2-7, with a weak D call TRBD1 (6 bases). Trimming left V 4 bases short and J 2 bases short, with 22 bases between. The CDR3 contains 17 residues. Germline V gene sequence: CDR1 SGHNT, CDR2 YYREEE (reference sequence).

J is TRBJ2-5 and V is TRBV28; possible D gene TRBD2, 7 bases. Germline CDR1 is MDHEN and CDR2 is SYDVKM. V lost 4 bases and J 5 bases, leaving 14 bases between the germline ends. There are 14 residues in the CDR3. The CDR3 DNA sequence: TGTGCCAGCAGTTCGACCAGGGGAGGGGAGACCCAGTACTTC. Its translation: CASSSTRGGETQYF.

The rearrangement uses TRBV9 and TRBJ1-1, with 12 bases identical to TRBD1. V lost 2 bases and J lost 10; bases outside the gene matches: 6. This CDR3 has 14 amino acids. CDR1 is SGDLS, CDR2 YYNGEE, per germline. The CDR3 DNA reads TGTGCCAGCAGCGTGGGACAGGGGGCTAGGGGAGCTTTCTTT. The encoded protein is CASSVGQGARGAFF.